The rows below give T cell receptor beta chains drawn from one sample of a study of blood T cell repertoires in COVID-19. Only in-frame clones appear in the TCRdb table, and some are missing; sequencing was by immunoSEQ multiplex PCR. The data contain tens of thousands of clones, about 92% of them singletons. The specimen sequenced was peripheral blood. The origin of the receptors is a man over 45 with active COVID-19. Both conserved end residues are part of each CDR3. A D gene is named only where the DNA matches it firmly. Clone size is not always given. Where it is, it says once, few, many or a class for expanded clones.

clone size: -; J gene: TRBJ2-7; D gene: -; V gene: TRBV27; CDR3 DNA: TGTGCCAGCAGAGTCGCAGCGCAAAGCTCCTACGAGCAGTACTTC; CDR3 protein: CASRVAAQSSYEQYF
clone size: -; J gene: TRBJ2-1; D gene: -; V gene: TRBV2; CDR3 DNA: TGTGCCAGCAGTTCGCCCTCTAGCGGCCCCAGGGGTTTCAATGAGCAGTTCTTC; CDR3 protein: CASSSPSSGPRGFNEQFF
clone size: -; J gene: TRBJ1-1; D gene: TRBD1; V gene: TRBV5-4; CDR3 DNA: TGTGCCAGCAGCCTGGGACAGGGGGTAACTGAAGCTTTCTTT; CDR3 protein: CASSLGQGVTEAFF
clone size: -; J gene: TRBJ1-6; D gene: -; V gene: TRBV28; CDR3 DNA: TGTGCCAGCAGTTGGACCACAGGGAGCGGTTCACCCCTCCACTTT; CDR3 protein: CASSWTTGSGSPLHF
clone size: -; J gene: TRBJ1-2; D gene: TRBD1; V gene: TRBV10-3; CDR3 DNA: TGTGCCATATCGGACAGGGGGGAAGGCTACACCTTC; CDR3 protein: CAISDRGEGYTF
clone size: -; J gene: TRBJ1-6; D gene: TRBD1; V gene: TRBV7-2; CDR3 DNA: TGTGCCAGCAGCTTAGAATTCGGGACAGGGGGTCCACCCCTCCACTTT; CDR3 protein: CASSLEFGTGGPPLHF
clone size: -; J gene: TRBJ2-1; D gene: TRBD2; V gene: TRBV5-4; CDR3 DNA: TGTGCCAGCAGCACTGGGACTAGCGGGGGGGCCGGGTACAATGAGCAGTTCTTC; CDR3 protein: CASSTGTSGGAGYNEQFF
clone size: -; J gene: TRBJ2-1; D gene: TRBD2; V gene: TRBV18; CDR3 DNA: TGTGCCAGCTCACGAGGACTAGCGGGAGAAGGCGTCAATGAGCAGTTCTTC; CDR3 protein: CASSRGLAGEGVNEQFF
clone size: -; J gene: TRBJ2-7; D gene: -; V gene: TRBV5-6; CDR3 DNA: TGTGCCAGCAGCCCCGGTCTAGCACCCGGTTACGAGCAGTACTTC; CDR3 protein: CASSPGLAPGYEQYF
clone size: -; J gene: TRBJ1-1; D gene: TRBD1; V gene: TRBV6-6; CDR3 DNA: TGTGCCAGCAGTCCCCGAGGACAGGGACTACGGAGTTTGAACACTGAAGCTTTCTTT; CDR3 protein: CASSPRGQGLRSLNTEAFF
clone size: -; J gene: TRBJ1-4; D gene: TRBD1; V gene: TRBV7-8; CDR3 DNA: TGTGCCAGCAGCCGACAGGGGGCCCTTAATGAAAAACTGTTTTTT; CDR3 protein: CASSRQGALNEKLFF
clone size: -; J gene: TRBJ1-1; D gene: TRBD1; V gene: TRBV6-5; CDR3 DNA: TGTGCCAGCAGGCGACAGGGGGGCTCTGAAGCTTTCTTT; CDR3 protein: CASRRQGGSEAFF
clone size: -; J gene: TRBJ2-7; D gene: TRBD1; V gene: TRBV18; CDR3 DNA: TGTGCCAGCTCATCCCGGGACAGGGGGCACGAGCAGTACTTC; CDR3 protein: CASSSRDRGHEQYF
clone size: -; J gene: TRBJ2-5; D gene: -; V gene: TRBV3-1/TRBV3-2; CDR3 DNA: TGTGCCAGCAGCCTAGCGGAAGAGACCCAGTACTTC; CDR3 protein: CASSLAEETQYF
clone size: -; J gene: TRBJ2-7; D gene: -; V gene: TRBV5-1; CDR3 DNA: TGCGCCAGCAGACCCGACAGCCGGCTGGTCTACGAGCAGTACTTC; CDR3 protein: CASRPDSRLVYEQYF
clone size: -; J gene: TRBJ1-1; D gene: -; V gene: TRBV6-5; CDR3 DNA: TGTGCCAGCAGCCAACCGGGAGGCACTGAAGCTTTCTTT; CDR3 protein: CASSQPGGTEAFF
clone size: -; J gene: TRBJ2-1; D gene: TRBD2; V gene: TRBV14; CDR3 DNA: TGTGCCAGCAGCCGGAGCGGACTAGCGGGAAACAATGAGCAGTTCTTC; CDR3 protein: CASSRSGLAGNNEQFF
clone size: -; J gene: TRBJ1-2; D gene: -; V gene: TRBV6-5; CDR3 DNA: TGTGCCACCACCCAACCGGGAGAAAACTATGGCTACACCTTC; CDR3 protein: CATTQPGENYGYTF
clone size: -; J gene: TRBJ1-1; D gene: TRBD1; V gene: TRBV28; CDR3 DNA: TGTGCCACCCTACAGGGGGCTAACACTGAAGCTTTCTTT; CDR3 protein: CATLQGANTEAFF
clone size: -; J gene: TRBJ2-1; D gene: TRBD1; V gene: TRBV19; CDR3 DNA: TGTGCCAGTAGTGTTACCGGGACAGGGGAGTTCAATGAGCAGTTCTTC; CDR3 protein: CASSVTGTGEFNEQFF
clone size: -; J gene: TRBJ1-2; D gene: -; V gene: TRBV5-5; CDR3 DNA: TGTGCCAGCAGCTTAAGCGGCACTGACTATGGCTACACCTTC; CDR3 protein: CASSLSGTDYGYTF
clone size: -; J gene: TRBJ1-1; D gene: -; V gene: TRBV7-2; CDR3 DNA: TGTGCCAGCGGGGAGTGGCCTGAAGCTTTCTTT; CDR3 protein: CASGEWPEAFF
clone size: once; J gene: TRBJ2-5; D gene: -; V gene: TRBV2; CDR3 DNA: TGTGCCAGCTCTGAGGAGGAGACCCAGTACTTC; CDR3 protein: CASSEEETQYF
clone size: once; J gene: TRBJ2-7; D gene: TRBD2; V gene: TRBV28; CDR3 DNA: TGTGCCAGCAGATCTAGCGGGAGCTCCTACGAGCAGTACTTC; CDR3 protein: CASRSSGSSYEQYF
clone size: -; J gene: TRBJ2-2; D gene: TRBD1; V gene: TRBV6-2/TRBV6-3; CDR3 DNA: TGTGCCAGCAGTTTAACAGGGGGCACCGGGGAGCTGTTTTTT; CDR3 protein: CASSLTGGTGELFF
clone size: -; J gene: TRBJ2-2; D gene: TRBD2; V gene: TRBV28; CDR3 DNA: TGTGCCAGCACCACACCGGGACTAGCGGGAGGGTCCGGGGAGCTGTTTTTT; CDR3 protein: CASTTPGLAGGSGELFF
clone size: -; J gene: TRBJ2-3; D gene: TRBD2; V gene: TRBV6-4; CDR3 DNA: TGTGCCAGCAGTGAGACTAGCGGGGGGACAGATACGCAGTATTTT; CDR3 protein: CASSETSGGTDTQYF
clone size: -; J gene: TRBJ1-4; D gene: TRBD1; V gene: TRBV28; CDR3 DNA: TGTGCCAGCAGTGGACTGGGACAGTCGGGGGAAAAACTGTTTTTT; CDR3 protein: CASSGLGQSGEKLFF
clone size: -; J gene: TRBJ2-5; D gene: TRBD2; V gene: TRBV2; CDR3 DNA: TGTGCCAGCAGCCCCGGGACTACAAAAGAGACCCAGTACTTC; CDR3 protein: CASSPGTTKETQYF
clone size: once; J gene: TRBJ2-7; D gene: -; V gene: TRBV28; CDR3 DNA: TGTGCCAGCAGTTTTGGAGGTGGGGAGAGCTACGAGCAGTACTTC; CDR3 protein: CASSFGGGESYEQYF
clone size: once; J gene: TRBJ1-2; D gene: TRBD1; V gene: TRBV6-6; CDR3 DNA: TGTGCCAGCAGCCGACCCGGGACAGGGGTTTCGGTATCTAACTATGGCTACACCTTC; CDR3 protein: CASSRPGTGVSVSNYGYTF